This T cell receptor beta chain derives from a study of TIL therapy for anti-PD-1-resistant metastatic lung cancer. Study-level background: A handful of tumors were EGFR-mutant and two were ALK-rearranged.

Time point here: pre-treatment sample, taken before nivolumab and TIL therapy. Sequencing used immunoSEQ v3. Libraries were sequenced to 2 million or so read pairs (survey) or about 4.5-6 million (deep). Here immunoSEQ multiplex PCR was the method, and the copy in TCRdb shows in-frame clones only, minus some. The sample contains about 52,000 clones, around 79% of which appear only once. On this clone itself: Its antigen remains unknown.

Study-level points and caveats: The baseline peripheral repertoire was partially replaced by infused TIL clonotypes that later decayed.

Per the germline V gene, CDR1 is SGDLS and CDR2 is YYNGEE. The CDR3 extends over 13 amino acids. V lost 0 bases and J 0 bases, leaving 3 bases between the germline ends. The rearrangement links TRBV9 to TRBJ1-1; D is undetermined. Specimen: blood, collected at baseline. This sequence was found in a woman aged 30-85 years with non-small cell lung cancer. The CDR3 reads CASSVVLNTEAFF. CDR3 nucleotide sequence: TGTGCCAGCAGCGTAGTATTGAACACTGAAGCTTTCTTT.